One sample yielded the 20 T cell receptor beta chains listed below, sequenced in a study of blood T cell repertoires in COVID-19. Sequencing was performed with immunoSEQ multiplex PCR; in TCRdb, only in-frame clones are kept and a portion is missing. Of 150,000 to 200,000 clones listed, roughly 84% are singletons. Sequenced input: peripheral blood. These receptor sequences come from a human donor with acute or convalescent COVID-19. The donor label of this sample is uncertain.

This clone showed up just a few times. The chain is built from TRBV28 and TRBJ2-7; 12 nucleotides align to TRBD1. Trimming removed 6 bases from V and 8 bases from J; junction bases left unmatched: 8. The CDR3 spans 14 residues. Germline V gene lookup returns CDR1 MDHEN and CDR2 SYDVKM. The CDR3 DNA sequence: TGTGCCAGCAGCCACGGGACAGGGGGCAACCAGCAGTACTTC. Translated: CASSHGTGGNQQYF.

The chain recombines TRBV5-1 with TRBJ1-4; 7 nucleotides line up with TRBD1. The CDR3 totals 15 residues. The junction had 11 bases not matched to a gene; V was cut back by 4 bases and J by 8 bases. Germline-derived CDR1 and CDR2 are SGHRS and YFSETQ. Here the CDR3 reads CASSRQGLYDEKLFF. In DNA, the CDR3 is TGCGCCAGCAGCAGACAGGGCCTTTATGACGAAAAACTGTTTTTT. Combining the CDR3 with reference TRBV5-1 and TRBJ1-4 gives the whole variable domain KAGVTQTPRYLIKTRGQQVTLSCSPISGHRSVSWYQQTPGQGLQFLFEYFSETQRNKGNFPGRFSGRQFSNSRSEMNVSTLELGDSALYLCASSRQGLYDEKLFFGSGTQLSVL.

The chain links TRBV5-1 to TRBJ2-2; D unresolved. The CDR3 covers 12 residues. With 4 bases removed from V and 1 base from J, the gap between germline ends came to 2 bases. CDR1 SGHRS and CDR2 YFSETQ come from the germline V gene. CDR3 in DNA: TGCGCCAGCAGCCTGAACACCGGGGAGCTGTTTTTT. The encoded protein is CASSLNTGELFF.

J is TRBJ2-5 and V is TRBV6-5; 8 positions agree with TRBD2. CDR1 and CDR2 (germline): MNHEY, SVGAGI. CDR3 length: 14 residues. Trimming at V came to 5 bases and at J to 4 bases, leaving 6 bases not matched to a gene. The CDR3 nucleotides read TGTGCCAGCAGTCTACGGGGGGGCCGAGAGACCCAGTACTTC. Its translation: CASSLRGGRETQYF.

The chain links TRBV9 to TRBJ2-1; 8 bases map to TRBD2. Germline CDR1 and CDR2: SGDLS and YYNGEE. The V segment lost 0 bases and the J segment 4 bases; nucleotides outside the gene matches: 12. The CDR3 contains 18 residues. The CDR3 DNA is TGTGCCAGCAGCGTAGGGGCCTTAGCGGGACCTTTTTACAATGAGCAGTTCTTC. Its translation is CASSVGALAGPFYNEQFF.

The chain is built from TRBV3-1 (or the pseudogene TRBV3-2) and TRBJ2-2, with D perhaps matching TRBD1 (7 bases). Germline V gene data show CDR1 as LGHDT and CDR2 as YNNKEL (reference sequence). This CDR3 contains 14 residues. The V and J ends lost 4 bases and 5 bases respectively, with 11 bases between them. The CDR3 spells CASSRQGGTGELFF. Here the CDR3 DNA reads TGTGCCAGCAGCCGACAGGGAGGTACCGGGGAGCTGTTTTTT.

The chain is built from TRBV27 and TRBJ1-4, with 7 nucleotides matching TRBD1. The V gene end was trimmed by 3 bases and the J gene end by 8 bases; junction bases not matched to a gene: 12. The V gene's germline CDR1 is MNHEY and CDR2 SMNVEV (reference sequence). The CDR3 totals 16 residues. For the CDR3, the DNA is TGTGCCAGCAGTTTTTATTCTTCAACAGGGGAGGAAAAACTGTTTTTT. This translates into CASSFYSSTGEEKLFF.

This clone was observed a handful of times. The chain carries TRBV5-4 and TRBJ1-1; 10 nucleotides agree with TRBD1. The CDR3 is 17 amino acids. Unmatched junction bases numbered 8, after V lost 2 bases and J lost 1 base. Germline V gives CDR1 SGHNT, CDR2 YYREEE (reference sequence). This CDR3 reads CASSFDRGQLANTEAFF. CDR3 bases: TGTGCCAGCAGCTTCGACAGGGGGCAACTGGCGAACACTGAAGCTTTCTTT.

V is TRBV25-1 and J is TRBJ1-2, with 9 nucleotides matching TRBD1. Trimming cost V 3 bases and J 1 base; bases outside gene matches: 6. CDR1 and CDR2 from the germline V gene are MGHDK and SYGVNS. CDR3 length: 16 amino acids. CDR3 loop: CASSEPGTGSNYGYTF. The CDR3 DNA sequence: TGTGCCAGCAGTGAGCCCGGGACAGGGAGTAACTATGGCTACACCTTC.

The gene calls are TRBV6-2 or TRBV6-3 and TRBJ1-2; TRBD1 aligns across 7 bases. With V trimmed by 5 bases and J by 8 bases, 17 bases remained unmatched. The CDR3 runs 16 residues. CDR1 MNHEY and CDR2 SVGEGT come from the germline V gene. CDR3 in DNA: TGTGCCAGCAGTCCCATTGTGGGGGCACAGGGGAAAGGCTACACCTTC. It yields the protein CASSPIVGAQGKGYTF.

The rearrangement links TRBV30 to TRBJ1-1, with 10 bases fitting TRBD1. This CDR3 comprises 12 residues. Germline CDR1 reads GTSNPN; CDR2 reads SVGIG (reference sequence). Trimming removed 8 bases from V and 4 bases from J; junction bases left unmatched: 4. The CDR3 coding sequence is TGTGCCCGGACAGGGGGAGGCACTGAAGCTTTCTTT. Translation gives CARTGGGTEAFF.

The V and J genes are TRBV19 and TRBJ1-5; 9 nucleotides align to TRBD1. Germline V gives CDR1 LNHDA, CDR2 SQIVND (reference sequence). Unmatched junction bases numbered 8, after V lost 7 bases and J lost 1 base. The CDR3 totals 16 residues. This CDR3 reads CASNKGGQGSNQPQHF. In DNA form, the CDR3 reads TGTGCCAGTAACAAGGGCGGACAGGGGAGCAATCAGCCCCAGCATTTT. The full variable domain, rest sourced from reference TRBV19 and TRBJ1-5, is DGGITQSPKYLFRKEGQNVTLSCEQNLNHDAMYWYRQDPGQGLRLIYYSQIVNDFQKGDIAEGYSVSREKKESFPLTVTSAQKNPTAFYLCASNKGGQGSNQPQHFGDGTRLSIL.

V is TRBV29-1 and J is TRBJ1-4; 7 nucleotides agree with TRBD1. There are 13 residues in the CDR3. Germline CDR1 reads SQVTM; CDR2 reads ANQGSEA. The V gene end was trimmed by 6 bases and the J gene end by 3 bases; junction bases not matched to a gene: 4. CDR3 nucleotide sequence: TGCAGCGTGAAGACAGGGTCTAATGAAAAACTGTTTTTT. This encodes CSVKTGSNEKLFF. The full variable domain, its missing parts supplied by reference TRBV29-1 and TRBJ1-4, is SAVISQKPSRDICQRGTSLTIQCQVDSQVTMMFWYRQQPGQSLTLIATANQGSEATYESGFVIDKFPISRPNLTFSTLTVSNMSPEDSSIYLCSVKTGSNEKLFFGSGTQLSVL.

The J gene is TRBJ2-7, the V gene TRBV13, with D possibly matching TRBD2 (6 bases). The ends were cut back, 7 bases at V and 3 bases at J, with 25 bases in the middle. The CDR3 totals 17 residues. Germline lookup yields CDR1 PRHDT and CDR2 FYEKMQ (reference sequence). CDR3 coding DNA: TGTGCCAGCACCGCCCGGGGGAGCAGGACCTTTAACTACGAGCAGTACTTC. This translates into CASTARGSRTFNYEQYF.

This clone occurred a few times. This chain joins TRBV2 and TRBJ1-2; D may be TRBD1 (6 bases). Trimming took 6 bases from V and 5 from J, leaving 19 bases between them. Germline V gene sequence: CDR1 SNHLY, CDR2 FYNNEI. CDR3 length: 15 amino acids. This chain's CDR3 is CASSEVDRPRYGYTF. DNA for the CDR3: TGTGCCAGCAGCGAGGTGGACAGACCGAGGTATGGCTACACCTTC.

The chain joins TRBV7-6 to TRBJ2-6; TRBD2 aligns across 8 bases. V gave up 3 bases and J gave up 0 bases; unmatched junction bases: 1. Germline V gene data show CDR1 as SGHVS and CDR2 as FNYEAQ. The length of the CDR3 is 16 residues. The CDR3 DNA is TGTGCCAGCAGCTTGCGGGAGGCCTCTGGGGCCAACGTCCTGACTTTC. It is translated as CASSLREASGANVLTF.

The rearrangement uses TRBV19 and TRBJ2-5; tentative D call: TRBD2 (7 bases). Trimming removed 3 bases at V and 2 bases at J, with 25 bases between. This CDR3 is 19 amino acids long. The germline V gene encodes CDR1 LNHDA and CDR2 SQIVND (reference sequence). Here the CDR3 DNA reads TGTGCCAGTAGTATTTTAGGGGGGGCAGGCGGAGCTTCTCAAGAGACCCAGTACTTC. It specifies CASSILGGAGGASQETQYF.

Only a few counts were recorded for this clone. The chain couples TRBV20-1 to TRBJ2-1; D might be TRBD2 (6 bases). This CDR3 contains 11 residues. Looked up from germline, CDR1 is DFQATT and CDR2 is SNEGSKA (reference sequence). Trimming removed 6 bases at V and 7 bases at J, with 10 bases between. The CDR3 nucleotides read TGCAGTGCCACCCGGGGGAATGAGCAGTTCTTC. It translates to CSATRGNEQFF.

This chain connects TRBV19 to TRBJ2-5; 8 bases agree with TRBD2. Germline V gene sequence: CDR1 LNHDA, CDR2 SQIVND (reference sequence). The CDR3 length is 15 residues. V gave up 4 bases and J gave up 2 bases; unmatched junction bases: 6. The CDR3 nucleotides read TGTGCCAGTAGTAAAATTACGGGGGGGCAAGAGACCCAGTACTTC. It yields the protein CASSKITGGQETQYF.

The V and J genes are TRBV28 and TRBJ2-6; D perhaps matches TRBD1 (6 bases). The CDR3 is 16 amino acids. Trimming pared 5 bases from V and 1 base from J, leaving 12 bases between. Germline values: CDR1 MDHEN, CDR2 SYDVKM. The CDR3 loop is CASSPQGISGANVLTF. The CDR3, as DNA: TGTGCCAGCAGTCCCCAGGGGATATCTGGGGCCAACGTCCTGACTTTC.